Each of the 28 T cell receptor beta chains below was sequenced from the same sample in a study of early T cells in non-severe SARS-CoV-2 infection. TCRdb itself ran the 5' RACE reads through MiXCR, one entry per CDR3 protein. The sample holds around 76,000 distinct CDR3 sequences, about 14% seen once. This sample comprised whole blood, obtained at baseline. The source of these receptors is an adult who was a healthcare worker with PCR-confirmed SARS-CoV-2 infection or an uninfected control (not recorded which).

This clonotype came up a few times. The gene calls are TRBV10-2 and TRBJ2-2; 12 bases map to TRBD2. Germline-derived CDR1 and CDR2 are WSHSY and SAAADI. The V gene end was trimmed by 4 bases and the J gene end by 5 bases; junction bases not matched to a gene: 8. The CDR3 is 17 amino acids. In DNA, the CDR3 is TGCGCCAGCAGTGTCCAAAAGACTAGCGGGAGTACCGGGGAGCTGTTTTTT. This codes for CASSVQKTSGSTGELFF.

The chain carries TRBV15 and TRBJ2-3; 14 nucleotides agree with TRBD2. Germline V gene lookup returns CDR1 LNHNV and CDR2 YYDKDF (reference sequence). The CDR3 runs 15 residues. V trimming: 5 bases; J trimming: 6 bases; junction bases outside the gene matches: 4. In DNA form, the CDR3 reads TGTGCCACCAGCTCGGGACTAGCGGGAGCGGATACGCAGTATTTT. Translation gives CATSSGLAGADTQYF.

This clonotype was observed at least ten times. The V and J genes are TRBV7-8 and TRBJ2-5, with TRBD2 matching 9 bases. This CDR3 region has 17 residues. Germline-derived CDR1 and CDR2 are SGHVS and FQNEAQ. Trimming took 5 bases from V and 4 from J; bases not matched to a gene: 14. The CDR3 bases are TGTGCCAGCAGCCCCACCCGGGTAGCGGGAGAGGGAGAGACCCAGTACTTC. Protein: CASSPTRVAGEGETQYF. The full variable domain, completed using reference TRBV7-8 and TRBJ2-5, is GAGVSQSPRYKVAKRGQDVALRCDPISGHVSLFWYQQALGQGPEFLTYFQNEAQLDKSGLPSDRFFAERPEGSVSTLKIQRTQQEDSAVYLCASSPTRVAGEGETQYFGPGTRLLVL.

On this clonotype itself: The junction departs from the called germline gene at one end, perhaps through a read error. CDR3 DNA: TGTGCCAGCAGTGAGGCGGATGTGGCAGGGGGCTTATACGAGCTGTACTTC. Protein sequence: CASSEADVAGGLYELYF. V gene TRBV2 combines with J gene TRBJ2-7, with TRBD1 matching 8 bases. CDR3 length: 17 amino acids. Germline CDR1 reads SNHLY; CDR2 reads FYNNEI.

This chain joins TRBV4-1 and TRBJ2-7; TRBD1 aligns across 9 bases. Per germline, CDR1 MGHRA and CDR2 YSYEKL. The length of the CDR3 is 15 residues. The trim removed 8 bases at V and 3 bases at J, leaving 11 bases unmatched. The CDR3 loop is CASRHQETGGYEQYF. The CDR3 nucleotides read TGCGCCAGCCGACACCAGGAGACAGGGGGCTACGAGCAGTACTTC.

The chain's CDR3 is CASGTSGESSYNEQFF. CDR3 DNA: TGTGCCAGTGGGACTAGCGGCGAGAGCTCCTACAATGAGCAGTTCTTC. This chain links TRBV28 with TRBJ2-1; 11 bases agree with TRBD2. The CDR3 totals 16 residues. The germline CDR1 and CDR2 sequences are MDHEN and SYDVKM. V was clipped by 9 bases and J by 0 bases; unmatched bases: 7.

The chain links TRBV6-5 to TRBJ2-2; D is undetermined. Germline CDR1 reads MNHEY; CDR2 reads SVGAGI. This CDR3 is 14 amino acids long. V lost 10 bases to trimming and J lost 1 base, with 13 bases between them. The CDR3 here is CATKVRRNTGELFF. The CDR3, as DNA: TGTGCCACAAAGGTACGGCGGAACACCGGGGAGCTGTTTTTT.

The V call is TRBV5-1, the J call TRBJ1-1, with TRBD1 matching 7 bases. CDR1 is SGHRS, CDR2 YFSETQ, per germline. V lost 5 bases to trimming and J lost 6 bases; unmatched junction nucleotides: 10. The CDR3 is made up of 14 amino acids. The CDR3 reads CASSWTGTSPEAFF. CDR3 sequence (DNA): TGCGCCAGCAGTTGGACAGGAACAAGCCCTGAAGCTTTCTTT.

This clonotype was counted many times. The chain is built from TRBV9 and TRBJ2-2; D is perhaps TRBD2 (6 bases). The CDR3 length is 14 residues. Trimming took off 3 bases at V and 3 bases at J, with 9 bases between the two ends. Germline V CDR1 and CDR2: SGDLS, YYNGEE. CDR3 bases: TGTGCCAGCAGCGCGGGAGTACACACCGGGGAGCTGTTTTTT. It is translated as CASSAGVHTGELFF.

The table lists this clonotype with a few counts. The chain has TRBV29-1 and TRBJ1-4; D gene uncertain. The CDR3 loop spans 13 amino acids. The germline V and J ends were trimmed by 7 bases and 4 bases, with 13 bases remaining between them. Germline values: CDR1 SQVTM, CDR2 ANQGSEA. The CDR3 bases are TGCAGCGCCCGACGGCAAAGTAATGAAAAACTGTTTTTT. Translated: CSARRQSNEKLFF.

This clonotype was observed many times. The rearrangement uses TRBV27 and TRBJ1-1; 11 bases are a match to TRBD1. The germline V gene encodes CDR1 MNHEY and CDR2 SMNVEV (reference sequence). V trimming: 6 bases; J trimming: 8 bases; junction bases outside the gene matches: 11. This CDR3 region has 15 residues. In DNA form, the CDR3 reads TGTGCCAGCAGATGGACAGGGGGCGATCGTCTGGAAGCTTTCTTT. Encoded protein: CASRWTGGDRLEAFF.

The chain combines TRBV12-3 or TRBV12-4 with TRBJ2-7; TRBD2 matches 7 bases. The ends lost 8 bases at V and 4 bases at J; junction bases unmatched: 8. The CDR3 totals 13 residues. The CDR3 reads CASGRAPGYEQYF. CDR3 in DNA: TGTGCCAGCGGGAGGGCCCCGGGATACGAGCAGTACTTC.

The chain recombines TRBV9 with TRBJ2-7; 8 bases map to TRBD2. This CDR3 contains 13 residues. Germline V gene sequence: CDR1 SGDLS, CDR2 YYNGEE. Trimming removed 0 bases from V and 6 bases from J; junction bases left unmatched: 2. In nucleotides, the CDR3 is TGTGCCAGCAGCGTAGACAGCGGGAGCGAGCAGTACTTC. Translated, it gives CASSVDSGSEQYF.

The chain carries TRBV3-1 and TRBJ2-1; D might be TRBD2 (7 bases). The CDR3 contains 13 residues. Trimming pared 5 bases from V and 8 bases from J, leaving 13 bases between. CDR1 is LGHDT, CDR2 YNNKEL, per germline (reference sequence). As DNA, the CDR3 is TGTGCCAGCAGCTCCCGGGGGGCGGATGAGCAGTTCTTC. Its translation is CASSSRGADEQFF.

The chain employs TRBV29-1 and TRBJ2-1; perhaps TRBD2 as D (5 bases). CDR3 size: 15 residues. Looked up from germline, CDR1 is SQVTM and CDR2 is ANQGSEA. V lost 0 bases and J 3 bases, leaving 12 bases between the germline ends. CDR3 coding DNA: TGCAGCGTTGAAGAGCACGGAGGAAACTACAATGAGCAGTTCTTC. It is translated as CSVEEHGGNYNEQFF.

This clonotype was counted between two and nine times. The V call is TRBV5-4, the J call TRBJ2-7; 9 positions agree with TRBD1. CDR1 is SGHNT and CDR2 is YYREEE in the germline V gene (reference sequence). The CDR3 spans 14 residues. Trimming cost V 7 bases and J 5 bases; bases outside gene matches: 10. This chain's CDR3 is CASRSWDREDEQYF. The CDR3 DNA is TGTGCCAGCCGATCTTGGGACAGGGAAGACGAGCAGTACTTC. Looking up the rest from reference TRBV5-4 and TRBJ2-7 gives the full variable domain: ETGVTQSPTHLIKTRGQQVTLRCSSQSGHNTVSWYQQALGQGPQFIFQYYREEENGRGNFPPRFSGLQFPNYSSELNVNALELDDSALYLCASRSWDREDEQYFGPGTRLTVT.

This clonotype was picked up one time. This chain's CDR3 is CAWSPRQAFNYGYTF. CDR3 bases: TGTGCCTGGAGTCCTAGACAGGCCTTTAACTATGGCTACACCTTC. This chain links TRBV30 with TRBJ1-2, with D possibly TRBD1 on 6 matching bases. The CDR3 totals 15 residues. Trimming cost V 2 bases and J 1 base, with 14 bases left between them. The germline gives CDR1 GTSNPN, CDR2 SVGIG (reference sequence).

This clonotype came up a few times. This rearrangement joins TRBV20-1 to TRBJ1-1, with D possibly being TRBD1 (6 bases). The CDR3 length is 12 residues. The V gene lost 1 base and the J gene lost 4 bases, with 7 bases spanning the gap. Germline CDR1 is DFQATT and CDR2 is SNEGSKA (reference sequence). The CDR3 loop reads CSARGGATEAFF. The CDR3 nucleotides are TGCAGTGCTAGAGGGGGGGCCACTGAAGCTTTCTTT.

J is TRBJ2-3 and V is TRBV5-1; D remains ambiguous. Per the germline V gene, CDR1 is SGHRS and CDR2 is YFSETQ. This CDR3 contains 13 residues. Trimming removed 0 bases from V and 3 bases from J, with 5 bases in between. The CDR3 sequence is CASSLDKTDTQYF. The CDR3 nucleotides read TGCGCCAGCAGCTTGGACAAAACAGATACGCAGTATTTT. Full variable domain (remainder filled in from reference TRBV5-1 and TRBJ2-3): KAGVTQTPRYLIKTRGQQVTLSCSPISGHRSVSWYQQTPGQGLQFLFEYFSETQRNKGNFPGRFSGRQFSNSRSEMNVSTLELGDSALYLCASSLDKTDTQYFGPGTRLTVL.

This clonotype appeared many times. This chain uses TRBV7-8 with TRBJ2-2, with D unclear. Germline V gene lookup returns CDR1 SGHVS and CDR2 FQNEAQ. The CDR3 is 14 residues long. V was cut by 4 bases and J by 8 bases, with 14 bases left in between. The CDR3 DNA is TGTGCCAGCAGCTATACTAAATCCGGGGGGGAGCTGTTTTTT. Its translation is CASSYTKSGGELFF.

This clonotype has more than one count but fewer than ten. This chain links TRBV2 with TRBJ2-5; tentatively, D is TRBD1 (5 bases). Trimming took 4 bases from V and 4 from J, leaving 10 bases between them. Germline V gene lookup returns CDR1 SNHLY and CDR2 FYNNEI. The CDR3 spans 13 residues. CDR3 amino acids: CASSGQFSETQYF. The CDR3 region has the DNA TGTGCCAGCAGTGGACAGTTTTCAGAGACCCAGTACTTC.

This clonotype has a handful of counts. This chain joins TRBV9 and TRBJ1-2; D remains unclear. The V gene lost 3 bases and the J gene lost 4 bases, with 7 bases spanning the gap. CDR1 is SGDLS, CDR2 YYNGEE, per germline. The CDR3 loop spans 12 amino acids. CDR3: CASSGASYGYTF. CDR3 coding DNA: TGTGCCAGCAGCGGAGCCTCCTATGGCTACACCTTC.

The table lists this clonotype with many counts. The CDR3 DNA follows: TGTGCCTGGAGTACCCAAACGGGAGTAGTAGATACGCAGTATTTT. Protein: CAWSTQTGVVDTQYF. This chain connects TRBV30 to TRBJ2-3, with D perhaps matching TRBD2 (6 bases). CDR1 is GTSNPN and CDR2 is SVGIG in the germline V gene (reference sequence). The CDR3 totals 15 residues. The ends were cut back, 2 bases at V and 5 bases at J, with 17 bases in the middle.

This chain uses TRBV5-4 with TRBJ2-5; the D gene is possibly TRBD1 (7 bases). Germline assignment: CDR1 SGHNT and CDR2 YYREEE (reference sequence). This CDR3 is built from 14 residues. V lost 6 bases and J lost 2, with 14 bases in between. This CDR3 is CASNAGGTQETQYF. The CDR3 coding sequence is TGTGCCAGCAATGCAGGGGGGACGCAAGAGACCCAGTACTTC.

This clonotype turned up a few times. V usage is TRBV11-2 and J usage is TRBJ1-4, with D maybe TRBD1 (5 bases). From germline, CDR1 is SGHAT and CDR2 FQNNGV. CDR3 length equals 16 residues. The V and J ends lost 5 bases and 6 bases respectively, with 19 bases between them. The CDR3 region is CASSQRTARGDEKLFF. DNA for the CDR3: TGTGCCAGCAGCCAAAGGACCGCCCGAGGGGATGAAAAACTGTTTTTT.

This clonotype showed up many times. This chain uses TRBV28 with TRBJ2-4, with 13 bases aligning to TRBD2. CDR1 and CDR2 from the germline V gene are MDHEN and SYDVKM. CDR3 length: 16 amino acids. Trimming took 4 bases from V and 4 from J; bases not matched to a gene: 4. CDR3 protein: CASSSGTSGTKNIQYF. The CDR3 coding sequence is TGTGCCAGCAGTTCAGGGACTAGCGGGACTAAAAACATTCAGTACTTC. Together with reference TRBV28 and TRBJ2-4, the CDR3 gives the full variable domain: DVKVTQSSRYLVKRTGEKVFLECVQDMDHENMFWYRQDPGLGLRLIYFSYDVKMKEKGDIPEGYSVSREKKERFSLILESASTNQTSMYLCASSSGTSGTKNIQYFGAGTRLSVL.

The chain combines TRBV20-1 with TRBJ1-1; unclear D gene. The germline V and J ends were trimmed by 4 bases and 0 bases, with 9 bases remaining between them. The CDR3 contains 13 residues. Germline V gene data show CDR1 as DFQATT and CDR2 as SNEGSKA (reference sequence). CDR3 amino acids: CSATQPLNTEAFF. The CDR3 DNA follows: TGCAGTGCTACCCAGCCTTTGAACACTGAAGCTTTCTTT.

This clonotype came up a few times. V is TRBV7-3 and J is TRBJ1-1; D call uncertain. V was pared by 5 bases and J by 5 bases, with 12 bases between. CDR3 length: 13 amino acids. The germline V gene encodes CDR1 SGHTA and CDR2 FQGTGA. The CDR3 DNA reads TGTGCCAGCAGCCCTAGCGGTGGGACTGAAGCTTTCTTT. Protein product: CASSPSGGTEAFF. Full variable domain (missing parts from reference TRBV7-3 and TRBJ1-1): GAGVSQTPSNKVTEKGKYVELRCDPISGHTALYWYRQSLGQGPEFLIYFQGTGAADDSGLPNDRFFAVRPEGSVSTLKIQRTERGDSAVYLCASSPSGGTEAFFGQGTRLTVV.